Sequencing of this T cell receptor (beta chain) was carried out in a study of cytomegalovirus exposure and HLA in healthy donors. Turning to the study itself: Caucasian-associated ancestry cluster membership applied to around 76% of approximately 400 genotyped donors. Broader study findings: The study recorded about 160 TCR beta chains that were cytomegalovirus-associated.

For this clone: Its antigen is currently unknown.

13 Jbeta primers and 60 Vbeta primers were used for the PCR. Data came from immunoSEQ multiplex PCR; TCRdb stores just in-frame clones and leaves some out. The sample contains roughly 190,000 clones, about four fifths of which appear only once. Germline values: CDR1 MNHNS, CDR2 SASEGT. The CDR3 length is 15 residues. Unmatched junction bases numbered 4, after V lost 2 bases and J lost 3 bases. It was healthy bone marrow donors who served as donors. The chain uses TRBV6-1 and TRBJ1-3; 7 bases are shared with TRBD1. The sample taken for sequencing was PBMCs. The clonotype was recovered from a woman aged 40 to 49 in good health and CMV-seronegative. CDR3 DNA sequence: TGTGCCAGCAGTGAATTCGGACAGGTTGGAAACACCATATATTTT. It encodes CASSEFGQVGNTIYF.